Listed here are 29 T cell receptor beta chains from one sample, sequenced in a study of naive and memory T cell subsets. An equimolar mix of two oligonucleotides served as the beta constant-region primer for TRBC1 and TRBC2. Nested alpha and beta constant-region primers with the SP2 primer drove four PCR rounds on ligated cDNA. MiXCR was run by TCRdb on the UMI-ligation and nested PCR reads, yielding one entry per CDR3 protein. The table lists 85,000 or so distinct CDR3 sequences, 9% of them singletons. Sequencing input: naive CD8+ T cells from blood. These receptors all come from a human donor in good health.

This clonotype occurred many times. This rearrangement joins TRBV7-6 to TRBJ2-7; TRBD1 is a possible D gene (6 bases). Between the trimmed V and J ends, which lost 5 bases and 6 bases, there was a span of 14 bases. Germline loops: CDR1 SGHVS, CDR2 FNYEAQ. The CDR3 contains 13 residues. The CDR3 DNA follows: TGTGCCAGCAGCCTGATATGGGGGCGCGAGCAGTACTTC. As protein: CASSLIWGREQYF.

This clonotype has at least ten counts. CDR3 nucleotide sequence: TGCGCCAGCAGCCCTTATTCGGCGGACCAAGAGACCCAGTACTTC. This encodes CASSPYSADQETQYF. The rearrangement joins TRBV4-1 to TRBJ2-5; unclear D gene. Germline V gives CDR1 MGHRA, CDR2 YSYEKL. Deletions cut 4 bases from V and 0 bases from J, with 12 bases between. The CDR3 is 15 amino acids.

This rearrangement joins TRBV4-1 to TRBJ1-5; maybe TRBD1 (6 bases). Germline CDR1 and CDR2: MGHRA and YSYEKL. The CDR3 covers 14 residues. Trimming took off 3 bases at V and 4 bases at J, with 10 bases between the two ends. CDR3 region: CASSHSQGNQPQHF. In DNA form, the CDR3 reads TGCGCCAGCAGCCACAGCCAGGGGAATCAGCCCCAGCATTTT.

This sequence joins TRBV7-8 and TRBJ2-7, with TRBD2 as a possible D gene (5 bases). Germline values: CDR1 SGHVS, CDR2 FQNEAQ. The CDR3 sequence is 13 residues long. Between the trimmed V and J ends, which lost 5 bases and 6 bases, there was a span of 14 bases. DNA for the CDR3: TGTGCCAGCAGCCTCATTACTAGTGCCGAGCAGTACTTC. Its translation: CASSLITSAEQYF.

This clonotype showed up just a few times. V usage is TRBV2 and J usage is TRBJ1-5; D is unclear. The CDR3 is 13 amino acids. Germline loops: CDR1 SNHLY, CDR2 FYNNEI. The V end lost 6 bases, the J end lost 7 bases, and 13 bases lay between the germline ends. The chain's CDR3 is CASRVNTNQPQHF. DNA of the CDR3: TGTGCCAGCAGGGTGAATACCAACCAGCCCCAGCATTTT.

In its sample, this clonotype was seen many times. CDR3 bases: TGCGCCAGCAGCCAAGATCGACAGGGGCCTGAAGCTTTCTTT. Translation gives CASSQDRQGPEAFF. The chain uses TRBV4-3 and TRBJ1-1; TRBD1 agrees at 8 bases. With V trimmed by 0 bases and J by 6 bases, 3 bases remained unmatched. This CDR3 comprises 14 residues. Germline V gene data show CDR1 as LGHNA and CDR2 as YSLEER.

This clonotype was found a few times. V usage is TRBV7-8 and J usage is TRBJ2-4, with D unclear. The CDR3 totals 18 residues. Per germline, CDR1 SGHVS and CDR2 FQNEAQ. Trimming pared 2 bases from V and 0 bases from J, leaving 17 bases between. CDR3 nucleotide sequence: TGTGCCAGCAGCTTATCCGGGTCGTGGGTGAAAGCCAAAAACATTCAGTACTTC. Translation: CASSLSGSWVKAKNIQYF.

The chain uses TRBV5-8 and TRBJ1-5; D perhaps matches TRBD1 (5 bases). Germline V lookup: CDR1 SGHTS, CDR2 YDEGEE. The CDR3 is 16 amino acids. V gave up 4 bases and J gave up 5 bases, with 19 bases separating them. The CDR3: CASSATASQEDQPQHF. The CDR3 DNA follows: TGTGCCAGCAGCGCAACAGCCTCACAGGAGGATCAGCCCCAGCATTTT.

In its sample, this clonotype was seen many times. This sequence joins TRBV3-1 and TRBJ1-5; D unresolved. The germline V gene has CDR1 LGHDT and CDR2 YNNKEL (reference sequence). Trimming cost V 0 bases and J 2 bases, with 14 bases left between them. This CDR3 region has 17 residues. The CDR3 is CASSQDNSGEGNQPQHF. CDR3 nucleotides: TGTGCCAGCAGCCAAGACAACTCCGGAGAGGGCAATCAGCCCCAGCATTTT. The full variable domain, in which reference TRBV3-1 and TRBJ1-5 provide the parts outside the CDR3, is DTAVSQTPKYLVTQMGNDKSIKCEQNLGHDTMYWYKQDSKKFLKIMFSYNNKELIINETVPNRFSPKSPDKAHLNLHINSLELGDSAVYFCASSQDNSGEGNQPQHFGDGTRLSIL.

This clonotype was detected only a few times. The rearrangement uses TRBV28 and TRBJ1-6, with D possibly being TRBD1 (6 bases). Trimming took 6 bases from V and 0 from J, leaving 9 bases between them. Germline V gives CDR1 MDHEN, CDR2 SYDVKM. The CDR3 extends over 15 amino acids. CDR3 residues: CASRDSSSYNSPLHF. In DNA form, the CDR3 reads TGTGCCAGCAGGGACAGCAGCTCCTATAATTCACCCCTCCACTTT.

This chain links TRBV7-9 with TRBJ2-5; no clear D gene. CDR1 and CDR2 from the germline V gene are SEHNR and FQNEAQ (reference sequence). V lost 5 bases and J lost 1, with 17 bases in between. The CDR3 has 16 amino acids. The CDR3 nucleotides read TGTGCCAGCAGCCGCCTCCCCCCGGGCATCCAAGAGACCCAGTACTTC. It yields the protein CASSRLPPGIQETQYF.

Turning to this clonotype: The junction and the germline gene differ at one end; a read error may be behind it. This chain connects TRBV2 to TRBJ2-7, with a tentative D call TRBD1 (6 bases). The CDR3 totals 12 residues. Germline assignment: CDR1 SNHLY and CDR2 FYNNEI. The CDR3 region has the DNA TGTGCCACCAGTCAAGGGGGTTTCGAGCAGTACTTC. This codes for CATSQGGFEQYF. The variable domain in full, completed from reference TRBV2 and TRBJ2-7, reads EPEVTQTPSHQVTQMGQEVILRCVPISNHLYFYWYRQILGQKVEFLVSFYNNEISEKSEIFDDQFSVERPDGSNFTLKIRSTKLEDSAMYFCATSQGGFEQYFGPGTRLTVT.

The chain has TRBV9 and TRBJ2-7, with 8 bases that match TRBD2. The J segment lost 2 bases and the V segment lost 4 bases, leaving 11 bases of the junction unmatched. The CDR3 runs to 16 residues. Germline loops: CDR1 SGDLS, CDR2 YYNGEE. CDR3 loop: CASSPGGGGRAYEQYF. The CDR3 region has the DNA TGTGCCAGCAGCCCCGGGGGGGGCGGGAGAGCCTACGAGCAGTACTTC.

This clonotype has a handful of counts. The chain has TRBV2 and TRBJ2-2; D is possibly TRBD2 (6 bases). The germline V and J ends were trimmed by 4 bases and 3 bases, with 9 bases remaining between them. Germline CDR1 and CDR2: SNHLY and FYNNEI. The CDR3 spans 14 residues. The CDR3 nucleotides read TGTGCCAGCAGTGCGGGGGTATACACCGGGGAGCTGTTTTTT. This gives the protein CASSAGVYTGELFF.

The chain is built from TRBV30 and TRBJ1-1; D call uncertain. Trimming took off 6 bases at V and 8 bases at J, with 13 bases between the two ends. Germline assignment: CDR1 GTSNPN and CDR2 SVGIG (reference sequence). CDR3 length: 11 amino acids. The CDR3 DNA reads TGTGCCTGCAGACTTGGGTTGGAAGCTTTCTTT. It is translated as CACRLGLEAFF.

The gene calls are TRBV12-3 or TRBV12-4 and TRBJ1-1, with TRBD1 identical over 7 bases. This CDR3 spans 13 amino acids. With 3 bases clipped from V and 7 bases from J, the junction kept 5 bases outside the gene matches. The CDR3 loop is CASSLGTVNEAFF. The DNA of the CDR3 is TGTGCCAGCAGTTTGGGGACAGTAAATGAAGCTTTCTTT.

The chain is built from TRBV6-5 and TRBJ2-1, with D tentatively TRBD1 or TRBD2 (5 bases each). V lost 2 bases, J lost 7 bases, and 12 bases lay in between. The CDR3 runs to 14 residues. Germline loops: CDR1 MNHEY, CDR2 SVGAGI. DNA for the CDR3: TGTGCCAGCAGTTACGTGGGACCGGGGAATGAGCAGTTCTTC. Its protein product is CASSYVGPGNEQFF.

This clonotype has ten or more counts. J is TRBJ2-1 and V is TRBV10-2; D possibly corresponds to TRBD1 (6 bases). CDR3 length: 16 residues. Germline-derived CDR1 and CDR2 are WSHSY and SAAADI. V lost 0 bases, J lost 1 base, and 10 bases lay in between. CDR3 nucleotide sequence: TGCGCCAGCAGTGAGTCGGGGGCACCTTCCTACAATGAGCAGTTCTTC. Its protein product is CASSESGAPSYNEQFF.

There are a few counts of this clonotype. The chain carries TRBV7-9 and TRBJ2-1; 8 bases agree with TRBD2. Germline assignment: CDR1 SEHNR and CDR2 FQNEAQ (reference sequence). The CDR3 has 15 amino acids. V was clipped by 5 bases and J by 10 bases; unmatched bases: 13. The CDR3 DNA sequence: TGTGCCAGCAGCCTGACTAGCGCGACGATACGGGAGCAGTTCTTC. Its translation is CASSLTSATIREQFF.

The genes are TRBV14 and TRBJ2-2; 8 bases map to TRBD2. V shed 0 bases and J 3 bases; nucleotides not matched to a gene: 12. Germline lookup yields CDR1 SGHDN and CDR2 FVKESK. The CDR3 runs 19 residues. CDR3 in amino acids: CASSQEFGRLAGHTGELFF. The DNA of the CDR3 is TGTGCCAGCAGCCAAGAATTTGGAAGGCTAGCGGGTCACACCGGGGAGCTGTTTTTT.

The CDR3 protein is CASSEVPGPFAYNEQFF. CDR3 bases: TGTGCCAGCAGTGAAGTACCGGGACCATTCGCCTACAATGAGCAGTTCTTC. V is TRBV6-1 and J is TRBJ2-1; D is tentatively TRBD1 or TRBD2 (5 bases each). The CDR3 extends over 17 amino acids. V was cut by 1 base and J by 2 bases, with 15 bases left in between. CDR1 and CDR2 (germline): MNHNS, SASEGT.

This clonotype was seen repeatedly, ten times or more. The gene calls are TRBV7-9 and TRBJ2-5; D is unresolved. The CDR3 length is 13 residues. Germline V CDR1 and CDR2: SEHNR, FQNEAQ (reference sequence). Trimming shortened V by 6 bases and J by 0 bases, and 8 bases separated the two germline ends. As DNA, the CDR3 is TGTGCCAGCAGGCCAGACTACCAAGAGACCCAGTACTTC. Its translation: CASRPDYQETQYF.

This clonotype was detected a few times. CDR3 sequence reads: CASSAGTSGSYEQYF. CDR3 DNA sequence: TGTGCCAGCAGCGCCGGGACTAGCGGGAGTTACGAGCAGTACTTC. The chain recombines TRBV2 with TRBJ2-7, with 14 bases lining up with TRBD2. Trimming took 6 bases from V and 4 from J; bases not matched to a gene: 5. The CDR3 is 15 residues long. The germline CDR1 and CDR2 sequences are SNHLY and FYNNEI.

Turning to this clonotype: With a much larger clone just one base away, this may be a read error. This sequence joins TRBV14 and TRBJ2-5; 10 bases are shared with TRBD2. The CDR3 sequence is 17 residues long. Looked up from germline, CDR1 is SGHDN and CDR2 is FVKESK. The CDR3 sequence is CASSQEGLAGERETKYF. The CDR3 nucleotides are TGTGCCAGCAGCCAAGAAGGTCTAGCGGGAGAACGAGAGACCAAGTACTTC.

This clonotype was seen at least ten times. CDR3: CATRGVGSYEQYF. The CDR3 coding sequence is TGTGCCACTCGCGGGGTTGGGTCCTACGAGCAGTACTTC. This chain connects TRBV28 to TRBJ2-7, with TRBD2 as a possible D gene (6 bases). The ends were cut back, 10 bases at V and 1 base at J, with 14 bases in the middle. The germline CDR1 and CDR2 sequences are MDHEN and SYDVKM. The CDR3 is 13 residues long.

This clonotype was recorded at least ten times. This sequence joins TRBV4-1 and TRBJ2-1; 10 nucleotides match TRBD2. Germline V gene data show CDR1 as MGHRA and CDR2 as YSYEKL. The CDR3 spans 16 residues. With V trimmed by 0 bases and J by 4 bases, 3 bases remained unmatched. The CDR3 sequence: CASSQDRTSGYNEQFF. The CDR3 DNA reads as TGCGCCAGCAGCCAAGATCGGACTAGCGGATACAATGAGCAGTTCTTC.

This clonotype came up a few times. This sequence joins TRBV27 and TRBJ2-5; TRBD2 is a possible D gene (5 bases). Germline V CDR1 and CDR2: MNHEY, SMNVEV (reference sequence). CDR3 size: 12 residues. V was trimmed by 8 bases and J by 4 bases, leaving 11 bases between them. CDR3 DNA: TGTGCCAGCTCCCATGGAGGAGAGACCCAGTACTTC. Residues: CASSHGGETQYF.

The chain couples TRBV5-1 to TRBJ1-2, with unresolved D. The V end was cut by 0 bases, the J end by 6 bases, with 15 bases between. The CDR3 runs 15 residues. Germline assignment: CDR1 SGHRS and CDR2 YFSETQ. This CDR3 is CASSLVEAGADGYTF. CDR3 DNA: TGCGCCAGCAGCTTGGTCGAGGCGGGAGCGGATGGCTACACCTTC.

The rearrangement uses TRBV3-1 and TRBJ1-2; TRBD1 might be the D (6 bases). Germline CDR1 is LGHDT and CDR2 is YNNKEL (reference sequence). V was cut by 3 bases and J by 6 bases, with 11 bases left in between. This CDR3 comprises 13 residues. The CDR3 here is CASSHGGLDGYTF. The CDR3 coding sequence is TGTGCCAGCAGCCACGGGGGGCTGGATGGCTACACCTTC.